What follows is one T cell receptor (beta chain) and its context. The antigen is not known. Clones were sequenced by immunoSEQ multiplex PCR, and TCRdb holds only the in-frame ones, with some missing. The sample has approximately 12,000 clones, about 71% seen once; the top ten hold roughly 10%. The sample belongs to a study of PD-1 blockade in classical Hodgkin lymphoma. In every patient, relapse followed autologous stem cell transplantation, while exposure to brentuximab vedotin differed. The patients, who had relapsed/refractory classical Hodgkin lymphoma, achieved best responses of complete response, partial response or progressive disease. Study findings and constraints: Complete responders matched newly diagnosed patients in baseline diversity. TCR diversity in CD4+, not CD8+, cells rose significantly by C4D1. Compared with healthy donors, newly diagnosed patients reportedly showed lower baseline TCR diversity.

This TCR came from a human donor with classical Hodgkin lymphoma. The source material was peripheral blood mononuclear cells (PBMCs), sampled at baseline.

The DNA for the CDR3 is TGTGCCAGCAGTGAAAGTGGCCAGTACAATGAGCAGTTCTTC. Translating gives CASSESGQYNEQFF. The chain carries TRBV6-1 and TRBJ2-1; D is unresolved. V gave up 2 bases and J gave up 4 bases, with 9 bases separating them. Germline CDR1 and CDR2: MNHNS and SASEGT. The CDR3 has 14 amino acids.